The clone carrying this T cell receptor (beta chain) turned up a few times. What it binds is not known. Time point defined: patch test 1, 2 weeks after DPC sensitization. As for treatment: therapeutic diphenylcyclopropenone sensitization with weekly scalp DPC. As handled by the study authors: Per sample, the median was about 88,000 TCRs, with values from about 24,000 to 680,000. TCRdb re-analysed the RACE reads in MiXCR, keeping a single row per CDR3 protein. The V and J calls here are based on TCRdb, not the publication. The table has more than 65,000 distinct CDR3 sequences, around 10% seen once. The sample belongs to a study of human T cells and chemical hapten exposure. Study summary: Application of 0.01% DPC to the upper back was done by patch test, with a reading at 6 days. Study-level findings and limits: Significantly more large CDR3 similarity clusters arose among expanded TCRs than among controls.

This TCR was recovered from a woman in her forties or fifties with alopecia areata. Some clones in this sample may be carry-over from other donors' samples. The material sequenced was whole blood, taken in connection with sensitization to the hapten diphenylcyclopropenone (DPC).

The CDR3 nucleotides read TGTGCCAGCAGCCAAGCGGCCGGGACAGGGGGCCTCGGGGCCAACGTCCTGACTTTC. It encodes CASSQAAGTGGLGANVLTF. This chain links TRBV3-1 with TRBJ2-6; 12 nucleotides line up with TRBD1. Germline CDR1 reads LGHDT; CDR2 reads YNNKEL (reference sequence). Losses at the gene ends were 1 base for V and 4 bases for J; bases not matched to a gene: 8. The CDR3 runs 19 residues.